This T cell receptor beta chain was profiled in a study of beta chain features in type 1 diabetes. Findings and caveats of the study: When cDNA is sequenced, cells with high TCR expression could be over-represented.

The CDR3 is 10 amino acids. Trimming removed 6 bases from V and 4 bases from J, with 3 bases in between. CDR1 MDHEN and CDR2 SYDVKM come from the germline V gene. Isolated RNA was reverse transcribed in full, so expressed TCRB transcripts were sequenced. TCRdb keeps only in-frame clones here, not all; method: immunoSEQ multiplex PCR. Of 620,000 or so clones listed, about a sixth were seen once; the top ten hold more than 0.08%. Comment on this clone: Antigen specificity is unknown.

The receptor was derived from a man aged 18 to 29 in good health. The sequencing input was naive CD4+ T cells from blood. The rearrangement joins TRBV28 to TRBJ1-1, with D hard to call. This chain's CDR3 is CASRGTEAFF. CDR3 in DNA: TGTGCCAGCAGGGGCACTGAAGCTTTCTTT.